Listed below are T cell receptor beta chains from one sample, sequenced in a study of cytomegalovirus exposure and HLA in healthy donors. Assay: immunoSEQ multiplex PCR; the TCRdb copy retains only in-frame clones and omits some. The sample yields 250,000 to 350,000 clones, roughly two thirds seen once. Sequenced material: PBMCs. The receptors stem from a female donor in good health and CMV-seronegative. CDR3s include the opening cysteine and the closing phenylalanine or tryptophan. A D gene is named only where the DNA matches it firmly. Only part of the rows carry a size: once, few, many, or a class if the clone is expanded.

V gene	clone size	J gene	D gene	CDR3 protein	CDR3 DNA
TRBV10-3	NA	TRBJ2-7	NA	CAISESGGQKVYEQYF	TGTGCCATCAGTGAGTCGGGGGGACAGAAAGTATACGAGCAGTACTTC
TRBV2	NA	TRBJ2-1	TRBD2	CASRDLSWAGDYNEQFF	TGTGCCAGCAGGGACCTTTCGTGGGCGGGAGACTACAATGAGCAGTTCTTC
TRBV27	few	TRBJ2-5	TRBD1	CASSLSSRGETQYF	TGTGCCAGCAGTTTATCGAGCAGGGGGGAGACCCAGTACTTC
TRBV28	NA	TRBJ2-7	TRBD2	CASSTSGTHSYEQYF	TGTGCCAGCAGTACTAGCGGAACTCACTCCTACGAGCAGTACTTC
TRBV6-6	few	TRBJ2-7	NA	CASSLKGEVVKQYF	TGTGCCAGCAGCCTTAAAGGGGAGGTAGTCAAGCAGTACTTC
TRBV7-9	few	TRBJ2-7	TRBD2	CASSLASGRYNEQYF	TGTGCCAGCAGCTTAGCTAGCGGGAGGTACAACGAGCAGTACTTC
TRBV15	few	TRBJ1-5	NA	CATSSGQAFWEPQHF	TGTGCCACCAGCAGTGGGCAGGCCTTTTGGGAGCCCCAGCATTTT
TRBV6-5	NA	TRBJ1-5	TRBD1	CASSAGQGDNQPQHF	TGTGCCAGCAGCGCCGGGCAGGGGGATAATCAGCCCCAGCATTTT
TRBV7-9	NA	TRBJ2-5	TRBD1	CSSSKTGGETQYF	TGTTCCAGCAGCAAAACAGGGGGGGAGACCCAGTACTTC
TRBV25-1	NA	TRBJ1-2	NA	CASSAGVYGYTF	TGTGCCAGCAGTGCGGGTGTCTATGGCTACACCTTC
TRBV19	NA	TRBJ2-6	NA	CASGQTGGANVLTF	TGTGCCAGTGGGCAGACAGGTGGGGCCAACGTCCTGACTTTC
TRBV27	NA	TRBJ1-2	NA	CASSFRTGRDGYTF	TGTGCCAGCAGTTTTCGGACCGGGCGGGATGGCTACACCTTC
TRBV5-4	NA	TRBJ2-1	TRBD2	CASSFAREYYNEQFF	TGTGCCAGCAGCTTTGCGCGGGAGTACTACAATGAGCAGTTCTTC
TRBV27	once	TRBJ1-5	NA	CASSPNRGNQPQHF	TGTGCCAGCAGTCCAAACAGGGGCAATCAGCCCCAGCATTTT
TRBV7-9	NA	TRBJ1-1	TRBD1	CSSSQLARQGGTEAFF	TGTTCCAGCAGCCAGCTCGCCCGACAGGGGGGTACTGAAGCTTTCTTT
TRBV18	NA	TRBJ2-7	TRBD2	CASSPPIAGGLYEQYF	TGTGCCAGCTCACCGCCCATAGCGGGAGGGCTCTACGAGCAGTACTTC
TRBV28	NA	TRBJ1-3	NA	CASSSRALGPISGNTIYF	TGTGCCAGCAGTTCCAGGGCCCTCGGCCCTATCTCTGGAAACACCATATATTTT
TRBV18	NA	TRBJ2-5	NA	CASSPMPRAETQYF	TGTGCCAGCTCACCAATGCCGAGGGCAGAGACCCAGTACTTC
TRBV11-2	NA	TRBJ2-2	TRBD1	CASSLRDRNTGELFF	TGTGCCAGCAGCTTAAGGGACAGGAACACCGGGGAGCTGTTTTTT
TRBV7-9	few	TRBJ2-5	TRBD1	CATGQGLSFETQYF	TGTGCCACCGGACAGGGTTTAAGCTTTGAGACCCAGTACTTC
TRBV6-1	NA	TRBJ1-2	NA	CASSELQRGGGYTF	TGTGCCAGCAGTGAATTACAACGGGGGGGCGGCTACACCTTC
TRBV7-2	NA	TRBJ2-6	NA	CASSPGPGANVLTF	TGTGCCAGCAGCCCAGGGCCTGGGGCCAACGTCCTGACTTTC
TRBV6-1	NA	TRBJ2-4	TRBD1	CASSDRDRGASHIQYF	TGTGCCAGCAGTGACCGGGACAGGGGCGCTTCGCACATTCAGTACTTC
TRBV27	NA	TRBJ2-7	TRBD1	CASSGTGLSYEQYF	TGTGCCAGCAGCGGGACAGGGCTGTCCTACGAGCAGTACTTC
TRBV6-1	few	TRBJ2-3	TRBD2	CASSREGRADTQYF	TGTGCCAGCAGTAGGGAGGGGCGGGCAGATACGCAGTATTTT
TRBV5-1	NA	TRBJ1-3	NA	CASSRQVGNTIYF	TGCGCCAGCAGCAGACAGGTTGGAAACACCATATATTTT
TRBV9	NA	TRBJ1-2	TRBD1	CASSGSTGIFYGYTF	TGTGCCAGCAGCGGATCGACAGGGATCTTCTATGGCTACACCTTC
TRBV25-1	NA	TRBJ2-1	NA	CASSGPGYAYNEQFF	TGTGCCAGCAGTGGCCCAGGGTATGCCTACAATGAGCAGTTCTTC
TRBV9	NA	TRBJ2-1	NA	CASSVEELGFGSNEQFF	TGTGCCAGCAGCGTAGAAGAACTAGGTTTTGGGTCCAATGAGCAGTTCTTC
TRBV2	NA	TRBJ1-2	NA	CASTQEQGPYGYTF	TGTGCCAGCACCCAAGAACAGGGCCCCTATGGCTACACCTTC
TRBV5-1	NA	TRBJ2-7	NA	CASNFDSSYEQYF	TGCGCCAGTAACTTCGACAGTTCCTACGAGCAGTACTTC
TRBV7-6	NA	TRBJ1-3	TRBD1	CASSFNLPGTGFGNTIYF	TGTGCCAGCAGCTTTAACTTACCCGGGACAGGGTTCGGAAACACCATATATTTT
TRBV7-9	NA	TRBJ2-6	NA	CASSLWWGGPSGANVLTF	TGTGCCAGCAGCTTATGGTGGGGCGGACCCTCTGGGGCCAACGTCCTGACTTTC
TRBV27	once	TRBJ1-1	NA	CASSKGALNTEAFF	TGTGCCAGCAGTAAAGGGGCACTTAACACTGAAGCTTTCTTT
TRBV28	few	TRBJ2-7	TRBD1	CASSLSDRREQYF	TGTGCCAGCAGTTTATCGGACAGGCGGGAGCAGTACTTC
TRBV5-1	NA	TRBJ2-1	TRBD2	CASSSTSVMYNEQFF	TGCGCCAGCAGCTCTACTAGCGTCATGTACAATGAGCAGTTCTTC
TRBV6-5	NA	TRBJ1-5	NA	CASKEIDSYQQPQHF	TGTGCCAGCAAAGAGATCGACTCCTACCAGCAGCCCCAGCATTTT
TRBV6-6	few	TRBJ1-1	NA	CASSGLQGWNTEAFF	TGTGCCAGCAGTGGCTTACAGGGATGGAACACTGAAGCTTTCTTT
TRBV2	once	TRBJ2-1	TRBD2	CASRFGRALKNEQFF	TGTGCCAGCAGGTTCGGGAGGGCCCTCAAGAATGAGCAGTTCTTC
TRBV11-3	NA	TRBJ2-3	TRBD2	CASSLVAGADTQYF	TGTGCCAGCAGCTTAGTCGCGGGAGCAGATACGCAGTATTTT
TRBV19	NA	TRBJ2-7	TRBD1	CASSLGQGYEQYF	TGTGCCAGTAGTCTTGGACAGGGCTACGAGCAGTACTTC
TRBV5-4	NA	TRBJ1-4	TRBD1	CASSRTGQNEKLFF	TGTGCCAGCAGCCGGACAGGGCAGAATGAAAAACTGTTTTTT
TRBV11-3	few	TRBJ2-7	NA	CASSLDLGGGEEQYF	TGTGCCAGCAGCTTAGATCTGGGTGGGGGCGAGGAGCAGTACTTC
TRBV9	NA	TRBJ2-2	TRBD2	CASSARLAGRSIGELFF	TGTGCCAGCAGCGCACGACTAGCGGGACGGTCTATCGGGGAGCTGTTTTTT
TRBV7-9	NA	TRBJ2-7	NA	CASTDRPYEQYF	TGTGCCAGCACCGACAGACCCTACGAGCAGTACTTC
TRBV6-4	NA	TRBJ2-2	TRBD1	CASSGTGTGELFF	TGTGCCAGCAGTGGGACAGGCACCGGGGAGCTGTTTTTT
TRBV7-9	few	TRBJ2-7	NA	CASSPSRTAYEQYF	TGTGCCAGCAGCCCGTCCCGGACAGCCTACGAGCAGTACTTC